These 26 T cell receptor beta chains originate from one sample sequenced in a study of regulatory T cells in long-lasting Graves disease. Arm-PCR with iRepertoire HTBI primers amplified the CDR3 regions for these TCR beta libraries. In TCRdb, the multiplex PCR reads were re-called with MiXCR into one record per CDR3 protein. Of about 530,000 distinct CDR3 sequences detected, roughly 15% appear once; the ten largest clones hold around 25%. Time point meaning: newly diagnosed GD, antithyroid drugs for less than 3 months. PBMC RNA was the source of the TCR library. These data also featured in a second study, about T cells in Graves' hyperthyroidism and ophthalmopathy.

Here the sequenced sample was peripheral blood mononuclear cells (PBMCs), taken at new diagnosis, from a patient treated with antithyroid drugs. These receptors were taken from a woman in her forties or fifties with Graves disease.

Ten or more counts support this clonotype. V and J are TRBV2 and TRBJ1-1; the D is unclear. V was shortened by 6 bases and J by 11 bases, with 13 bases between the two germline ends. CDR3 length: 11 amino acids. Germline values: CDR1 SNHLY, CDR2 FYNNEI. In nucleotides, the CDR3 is TGTGCCAGCAGCCCCCGGCAGGAGGCTTTCTTT. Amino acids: CASSPRQEAFF.

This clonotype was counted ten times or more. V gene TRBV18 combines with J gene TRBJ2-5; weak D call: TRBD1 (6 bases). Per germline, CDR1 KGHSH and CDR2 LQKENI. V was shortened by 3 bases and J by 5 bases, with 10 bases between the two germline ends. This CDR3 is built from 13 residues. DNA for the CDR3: TGTGCCAGCTCACCGGGGGCAGCCGAGACCCAGTACTTC. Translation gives CASSPGAAETQYF.

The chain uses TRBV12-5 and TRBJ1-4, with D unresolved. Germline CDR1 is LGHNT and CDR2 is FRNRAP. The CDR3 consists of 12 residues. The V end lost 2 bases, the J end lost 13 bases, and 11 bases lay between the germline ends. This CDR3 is CASGLSPSGLFF. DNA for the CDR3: TGTGCTAGTGGTTTGTCCCCCTCTGGACTGTTTTTT.

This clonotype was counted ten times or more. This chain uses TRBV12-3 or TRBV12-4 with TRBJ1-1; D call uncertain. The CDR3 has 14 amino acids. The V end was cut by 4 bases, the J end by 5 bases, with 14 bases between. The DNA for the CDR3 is TGTGCCAGCAGTTACTCTGGTGGGTGGACTGAAGCTTTCTTT. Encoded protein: CASSYSGGWTEAFF.

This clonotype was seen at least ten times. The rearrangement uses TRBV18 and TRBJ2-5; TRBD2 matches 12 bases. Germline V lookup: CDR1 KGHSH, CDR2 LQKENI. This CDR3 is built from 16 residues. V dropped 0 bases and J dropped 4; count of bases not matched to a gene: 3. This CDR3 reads CASSPPGLAGGETQYF. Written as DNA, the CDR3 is TGTGCCAGCTCACCACCGGGACTAGCGGGTGGAGAGACCCAGTACTTC.

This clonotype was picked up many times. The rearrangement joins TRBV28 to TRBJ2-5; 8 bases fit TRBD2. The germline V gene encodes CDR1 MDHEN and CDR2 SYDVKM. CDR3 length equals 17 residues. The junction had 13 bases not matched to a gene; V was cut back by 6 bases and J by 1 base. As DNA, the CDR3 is TGTGCCAGCAGGTCACCCGGGGGAGCGGGGGCCCAAGAGACCCAGTACTTC. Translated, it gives CASRSPGGAGAQETQYF. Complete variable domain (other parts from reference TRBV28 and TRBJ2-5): DVKVTQSSRYLVKRTGEKVFLECVQDMDHENMFWYRQDPGLGLRLIYFSYDVKMKEKGDIPEGYSVSREKKERFSLILESASTNQTSMYLCASRSPGGAGAQETQYFGPGTRLLVL.

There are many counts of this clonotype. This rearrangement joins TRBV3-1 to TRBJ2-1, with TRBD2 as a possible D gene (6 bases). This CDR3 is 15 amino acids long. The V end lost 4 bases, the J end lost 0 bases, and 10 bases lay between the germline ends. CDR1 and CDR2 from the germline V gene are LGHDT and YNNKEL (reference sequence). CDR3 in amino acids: CASSRGVSSYNEQFF. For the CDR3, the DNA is TGTGCCAGCAGCCGGGGGGTTAGCTCCTACAATGAGCAGTTCTTC.

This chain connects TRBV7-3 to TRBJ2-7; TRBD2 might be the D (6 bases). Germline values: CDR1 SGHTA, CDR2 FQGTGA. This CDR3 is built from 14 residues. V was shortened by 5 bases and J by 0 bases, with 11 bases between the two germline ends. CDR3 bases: TGTGCCAGCAGCCCCCGGGAGACCTCCTACGAGCAGTACTTC. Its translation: CASSPRETSYEQYF.

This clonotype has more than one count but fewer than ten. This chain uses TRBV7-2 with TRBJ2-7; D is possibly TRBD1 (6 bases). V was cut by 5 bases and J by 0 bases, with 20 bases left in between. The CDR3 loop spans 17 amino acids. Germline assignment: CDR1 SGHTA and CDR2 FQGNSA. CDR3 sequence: CASSPKGQGWSSYEQYF. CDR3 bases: TGTGCCAGCAGCCCAAAGGGGCAGGGGTGGAGCTCCTACGAGCAGTACTTC. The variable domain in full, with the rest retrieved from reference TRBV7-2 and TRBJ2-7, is GAGVSQSPSNKVTEKGKDVELRCDPISGHTALYWYRQSLGQGLEFLIYFQGNSAPDKSGLPSDRFSAERTGGSVSTLTIQRTQQEDSAVYLCASSPKGQGWSSYEQYFGPGTRLTVT.

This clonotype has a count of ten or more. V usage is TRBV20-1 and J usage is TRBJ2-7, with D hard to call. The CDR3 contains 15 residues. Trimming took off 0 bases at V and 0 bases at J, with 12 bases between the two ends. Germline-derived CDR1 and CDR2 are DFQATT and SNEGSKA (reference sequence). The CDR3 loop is CSAREGNGYSYEQYF. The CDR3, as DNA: TGCAGTGCTAGAGAGGGTAACGGTTACTCCTACGAGCAGTACTTC.

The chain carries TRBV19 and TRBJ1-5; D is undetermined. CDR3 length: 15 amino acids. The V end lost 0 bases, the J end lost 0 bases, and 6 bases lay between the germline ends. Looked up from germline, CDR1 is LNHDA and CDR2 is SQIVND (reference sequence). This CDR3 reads CASSIDGYSNQPQHF. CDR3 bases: TGTGCCAGTAGTATAGACGGTTATAGCAATCAGCCCCAGCATTTT.

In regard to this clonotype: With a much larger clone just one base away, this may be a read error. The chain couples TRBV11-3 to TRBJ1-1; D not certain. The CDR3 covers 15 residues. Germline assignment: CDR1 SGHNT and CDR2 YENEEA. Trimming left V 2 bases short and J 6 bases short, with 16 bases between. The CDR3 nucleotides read TGTGCCAGCAGCTTAAATAGACAAGGAGGACCTGAAGCTTTCTTT. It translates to CASSLNRQGGPEAFF.

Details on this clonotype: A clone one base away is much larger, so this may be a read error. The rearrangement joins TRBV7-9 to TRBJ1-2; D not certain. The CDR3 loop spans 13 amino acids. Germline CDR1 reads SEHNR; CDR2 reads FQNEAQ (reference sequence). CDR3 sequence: CVSTSPLNYGYTF. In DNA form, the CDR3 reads TGTGTCAGCACGTCCCCACTAAACTATGGCTACACCTTC.

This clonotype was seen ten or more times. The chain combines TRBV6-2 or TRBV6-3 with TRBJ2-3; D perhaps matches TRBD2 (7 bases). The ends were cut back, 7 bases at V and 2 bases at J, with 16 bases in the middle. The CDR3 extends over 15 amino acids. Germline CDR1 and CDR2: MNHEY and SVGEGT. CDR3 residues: CASTLGGLFTDTQYF. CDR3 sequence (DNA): TGTGCCAGCACCCTGGGGGGGCTATTCACAGATACGCAGTATTTT.

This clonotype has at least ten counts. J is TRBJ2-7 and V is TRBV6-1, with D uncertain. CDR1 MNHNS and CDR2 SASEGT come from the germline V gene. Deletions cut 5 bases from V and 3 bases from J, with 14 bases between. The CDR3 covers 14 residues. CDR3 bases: TGTGCCAGCAGTCGATTCCCCGACGGCTACGAGCAGTACTTC. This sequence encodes CASSRFPDGYEQYF.

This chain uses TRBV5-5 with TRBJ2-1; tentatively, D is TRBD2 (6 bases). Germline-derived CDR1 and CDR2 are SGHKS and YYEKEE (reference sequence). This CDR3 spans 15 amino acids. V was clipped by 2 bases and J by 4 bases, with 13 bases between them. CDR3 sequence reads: CASSFFGGGYNEQFF. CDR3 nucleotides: TGTGCCAGCAGCTTTTTCGGTGGGGGGTACAATGAGCAGTTCTTC. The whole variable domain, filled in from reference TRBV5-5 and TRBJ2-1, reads DAGVTQSPTHLIKTRGQQVTLRCSPISGHKSVSWYQQVLGQGPQFIFQYYEKEERGRGNFPDRFSARQFPNYSSELNVNALLLGDSALYLCASSFFGGGYNEQFFGPGTRLTVL.

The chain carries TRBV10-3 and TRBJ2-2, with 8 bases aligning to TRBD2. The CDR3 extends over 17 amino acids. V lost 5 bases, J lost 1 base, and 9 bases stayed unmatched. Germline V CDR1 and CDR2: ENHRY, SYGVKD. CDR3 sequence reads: CAISSNQAGVNTGELFF. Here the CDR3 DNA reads TGTGCCATCAGTTCCAATCAAGCGGGGGTGAACACCGGGGAGCTGTTTTTT.

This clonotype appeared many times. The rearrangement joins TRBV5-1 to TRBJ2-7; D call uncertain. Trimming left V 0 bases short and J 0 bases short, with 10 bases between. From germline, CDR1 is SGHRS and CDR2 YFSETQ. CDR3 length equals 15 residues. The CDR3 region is CASSLVGVSSYEQYF. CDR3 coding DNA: TGCGCCAGCAGCTTGGTTGGGGTCAGCTCCTACGAGCAGTACTTC.

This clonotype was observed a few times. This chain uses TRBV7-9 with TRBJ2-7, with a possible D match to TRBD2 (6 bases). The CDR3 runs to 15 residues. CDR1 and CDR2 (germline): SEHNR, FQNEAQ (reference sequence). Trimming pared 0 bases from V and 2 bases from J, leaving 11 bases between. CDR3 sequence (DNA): TGTGCCAGCAGCTTAGCGGAGGGCAGGACCTACGAGCAGTACTTC. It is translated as CASSLAEGRTYEQYF.

CDR3 nucleotides: TGTGCCAGCAGCCGGACCGGGACAGGGGCGGAGAGATATGGCTACACCTTC. Protein sequence: CASSRTGTGAERYGYTF. J is TRBJ1-2 and V is TRBV12-3 or TRBV12-4; 10 nucleotides agree with TRBD1. CDR3 length equals 17 residues. Trimming took 6 bases from V and 5 from J; bases not matched to a gene: 15.

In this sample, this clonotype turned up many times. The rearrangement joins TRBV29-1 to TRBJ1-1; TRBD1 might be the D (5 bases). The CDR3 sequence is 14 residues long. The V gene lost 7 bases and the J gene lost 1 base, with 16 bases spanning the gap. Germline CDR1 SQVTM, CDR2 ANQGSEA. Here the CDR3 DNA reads TGCAGCGCTGGGTCAGGCACAGGGAACACTGAAGCTTTCTTT. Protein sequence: CSAGSGTGNTEAFF.

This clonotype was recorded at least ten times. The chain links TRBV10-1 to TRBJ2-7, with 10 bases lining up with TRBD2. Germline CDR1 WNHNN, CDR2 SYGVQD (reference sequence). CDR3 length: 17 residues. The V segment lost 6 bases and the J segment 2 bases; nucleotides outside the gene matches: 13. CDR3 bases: TGCGCCAGCAGCTCGGAGGTGGTAGCGGGGGGAACCTACGAGCAGTACTTC. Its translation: CASSSEVVAGGTYEQYF.

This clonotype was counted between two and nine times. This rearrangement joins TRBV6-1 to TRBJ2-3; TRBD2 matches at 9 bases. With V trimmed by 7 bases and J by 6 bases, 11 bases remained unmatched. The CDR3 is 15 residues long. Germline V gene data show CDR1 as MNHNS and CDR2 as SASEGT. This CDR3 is CASTSSGENWDTQYF. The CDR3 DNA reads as TGTGCCAGCACTTCTAGCGGGGAAAATTGGGATACGCAGTATTTT.

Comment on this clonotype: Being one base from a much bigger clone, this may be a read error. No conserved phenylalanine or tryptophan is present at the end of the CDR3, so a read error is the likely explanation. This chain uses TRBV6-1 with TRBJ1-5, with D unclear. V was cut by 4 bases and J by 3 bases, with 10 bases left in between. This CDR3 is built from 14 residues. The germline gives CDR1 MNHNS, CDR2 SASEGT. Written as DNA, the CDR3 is TGTGCCAGCAGTGCCGTCCGCACCAATCAGCCCCAGCATCTT. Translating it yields CASSAVRTNQPQHL.

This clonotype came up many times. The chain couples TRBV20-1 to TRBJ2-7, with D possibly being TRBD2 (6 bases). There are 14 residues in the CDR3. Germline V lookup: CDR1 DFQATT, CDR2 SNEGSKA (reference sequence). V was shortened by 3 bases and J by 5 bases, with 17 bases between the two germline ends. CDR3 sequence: CSASPQGLAHEQYF. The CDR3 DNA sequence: TGCAGTGCTAGTCCCCAGGGACTTGCCCACGAGCAGTACTTC.

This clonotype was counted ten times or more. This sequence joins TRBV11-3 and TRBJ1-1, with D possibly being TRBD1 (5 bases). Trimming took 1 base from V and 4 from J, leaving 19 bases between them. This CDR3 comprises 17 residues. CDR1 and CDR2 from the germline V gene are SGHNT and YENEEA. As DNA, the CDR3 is TGTGCCAGCAGCTTAGCCCTGGGGGGAGAAGAGGGCACTGAAGCTTTCTTT. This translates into CASSLALGGEEGTEAFF.